The 2 T cell receptor beta chains in this list originate from one sample, sequenced in a study of T cell repertoires in cytomegalovirus infection (dated 2019 in TCRdb). The reads were generated on an Illumina HiSeq 1500. The public reads were run again by TCRdb, first through fastp at Q25 and then through MiXCR, and only productive beta chains were kept. CDR3 protein duplicates are merged, each entry listing the most common genes and DNA. Present in this sample are under 500,000 distinct CDR3 sequences, approximately 40% of which were seen just once. The top ten clonotypes cover roughly two fifths of the sample. This specimen's treatment or condition label, interpreted: in vitro stimulation with specific CMV peptide epitopes to enrich CMV-specific T cells. For these TCRs, the target antigens are not known. The material sequenced was cultured PBMCs, taken from culture after CMV antigen stimulation. Receptors originate from a human donor in good health (CMV status not recorded). Some clones in this sample may be carry-over from other donors' samples.

This rearrangement joins TRBV12-3 or TRBV12-4 to TRBJ2-1; D gene unclear. This CDR3 spans 11 amino acids. V lost 6 bases to trimming and J lost 8 bases, with 8 bases between them. The CDR3 reads CASSQVDEQFF. CDR3 nucleotides: TGTGCCAGCAGCCAAGTGGATGAGCAGTTCTTC.

This clonotype has only a few counts. The chain couples TRBV12-3 or TRBV12-4 to TRBJ2-5; 8 bases align to TRBD2. After removal of 6 bases from V and 5 bases from J, the junction contained 8 bases not matched to a gene. This CDR3 contains 14 residues. CDR3 region: CASSTSGGQETQYF. DNA for the CDR3: TGTGCCAGCAGCACCTCGGGGGGGCAGGAGACCCAGTACTTC.